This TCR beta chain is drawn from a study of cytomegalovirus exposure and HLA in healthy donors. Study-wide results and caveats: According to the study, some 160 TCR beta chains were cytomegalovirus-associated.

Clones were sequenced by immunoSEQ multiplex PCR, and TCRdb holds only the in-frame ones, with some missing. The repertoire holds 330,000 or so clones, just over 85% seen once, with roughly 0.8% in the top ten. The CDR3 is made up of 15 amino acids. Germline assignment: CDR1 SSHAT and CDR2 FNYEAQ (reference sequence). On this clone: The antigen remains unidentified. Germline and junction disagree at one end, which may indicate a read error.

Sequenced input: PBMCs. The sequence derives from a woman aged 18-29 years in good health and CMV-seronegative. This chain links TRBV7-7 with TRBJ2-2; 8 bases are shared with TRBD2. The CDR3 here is CASSPSGRDTGELFF. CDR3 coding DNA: TGTGCTAGCAGCCCGAGCGGGAGAGACACCGGGGAGCTGTTTTTT.